This T cell receptor beta chain was captured by sequencing in a study of OX40 agonist ivuxolimab in advanced cancers. Regarding the research as a whole: Ivuxolimab, which targeted the costimulatory receptor OX40 (CD134), was an agonistic, fully human IgG2 monoclonal antibody. Intravenous ivuxolimab was administered to patients every 2 weeks at six dose levels: 0.01, 0.1, 0.3, 1.5, 3 and 10 mg/kg. Among the approximately 50 dose-escalation patients, around 20 had hepatocellular carcinoma, roughly 15 melanoma, 9 renal cell carcinoma and 9 head and neck cancer. In the dose-escalation cohort, 70% to 90% of patients were male, and the mean age was around 65 years with a range of about 20 to 90. Patients were allowed to have had prior anti-PD-1, anti-PD-L1 or anti-CTLA-4 therapy, and approximately 43% of the dose-escalation patients had previously received checkpoint inhibitors. Partial responses occurred in three dose-escalation patients: two with cutaneous melanoma and one with hepatocellular carcinoma. Peripheral TCRbeta sequencing was intended to test whether TCR sequence diversity was altered and clonal T-cell expansion was caused by ivuxolimab. The paper describes the monotherapy dose-escalation part (N of about 55 patients) of the phase I trial of ivuxolimab. Findings and caveats that apply to the study as a whole: The antigen specificity of the peripheral T cells that underwent clonal expansion was not determined. At doses from 0.1 to 3.0 mg/kg, clonal expansion was seen in both CD4+ and CD8+ blood T cells between baseline and week 6. After ivuxolimab, CD8+ T cells had more expanded clones than CD4+ T cells on average. Partial responders in the 0.1-3.0 mg/kg groups had among the lowest normalized peripheral clonal expansion, especially among CD8+ T cells. Low levels of normalized T-cell clonal expansion were also seen in some nonresponding patients.

A remark on this clone: Its antigen is still unknown. No base quality values were provided; no much bigger clone lies one nucleotide off.

For sequencing of the TCRbeta CDR3 region, genomic DNA was extracted from the sorted cells. The immunoSEQ Assay was used for sequencing of TCRbeta CDR3 regions. Here the immuneACCESS table is served through TCRdb, limited to in-frame sequences with V and J called. Missing clones are a known gap in these copies; in checked studies unresolved V genes cover under half, and the rest lacks a known reason. The sample profile shows approximately 76,000 clones; 93% of them were found once. In total, the top ten clones hold around 5.9% of the sample. The trial excluded patients who had a history of autoimmune disease or were on systemic immunosuppression. Peripheral blood for TCR sequencing was collected from all dose cohorts at baseline, on cycle 4 day 1, and on cycle 7 day 1. The samples were drawn from a first-in-human, open-label, multicenter phase I dose-escalation trial of ivuxolimab. Adults with locally advanced or metastatic melanoma, renal cell, hepatocellular, or head and neck squamous cell carcinoma were enrolled in the trial. Before TCR sequencing, CD4+ and CD8+ T cells were separately sorted from peripheral blood.

The origin of this receptor is an adult with an advanced solid tumor such as melanoma, head and neck, liver or kidney cancer. Sequenced here: CD4+ or CD8+ T cells sorted from blood, sampled in a trial of the OX40 agonist ivuxolimab.

The DNA sequence follows: TGCAGCGTTGAAGGGGGTGGGCAAAACTATGGCTACACCTTC. It codes for CSVEGGGQNYGYTF. In this chain, TRBV29-1 is recombined with TRBJ1-2; no D segment can be confidently identified. Including the terminal cysteine and phenylalanine, the CDR3 comprises 14 residues. The sequence is cut down to CDR3 DNA, 42 bases in frame from base 1. The junction shows trimming of 1 base on V and 2 bases on J, plus 11 bases between the germline ends. Per the germline V gene, SQVTM is the CDR1 and ANQGSEA is the CDR2.